This TCR beta chain was retrieved from a study of T cell responses to AZD1222 COVID-19 vaccine. The method was immunoSEQ multiplex PCR; TCRdb's version includes in-frame clones alone and lacks a portion of them. Of about 170,000 clones listed, roughly 89% are singletons. The CDR3 extends over 14 amino acids. V was shortened by 4 bases and J by 0 bases, with 7 bases between the two germline ends. Germline CDR1 and CDR2: SNHLY and FYNNEI. This chain links TRBV2 with TRBJ2-4; D is unclear. The material sequenced was peripheral blood, taken 28 days after the second AZD1222 dose. This TCR was recovered from an adult who received the AZD1222 COVID-19 vaccine. CDR3 protein: CASSAALAKNIQYF. CDR3 nucleotides: TGTGCCAGCAGTGCAGCCCTAGCCAAAAACATTCAGTACTTC.